This T cell receptor (beta chain) was profiled in a study of CD8 T cells in Susac syndrome. RNA amounts of roughly 0.45 to 1 ug underwent reverse transcription with random hexamers. Amplification of TCR beta CDR3 was carried out by immunoSEQ multiplex PCR, which covered 54 Vbeta and 13 Jbeta segments. TCRdb reprocessed the immunoSEQ multiplex PCR reads via MiXCR and lists one record per CDR3 protein. The sample comprises about 300,000 distinct CDR3 sequences, around nine tenths of which are singletons, and about 0.17% rests with the top ten. Findings and limits, study-wide: The authors acknowledged that their TCR sequencing and HLA analysis involved a relatively small number of individuals.

TCR beta sequences were obtained from blood CD8+ and CD4+ T cells. Negative isolation yielded the CD8+ and CD4+ T cells, while FACS enriched the TEMRA cells. As regards this clonotype: Its antigen is not identified.

Sequences were obtained from CD8+ T cells from PBMCs. This sequence originates from a human donor with multiple sclerosis.

The CDR3: CASSPSLDRANTEAFF. In nucleotides, the CDR3 is TGTGCCAGCAGTCCCTCCTTAGACAGGGCCAACACTGAAGCTTTCTTT. The chain is built from TRBV27 and TRBJ1-1, with 7 bases that match TRBD1. Trimming removed 5 bases from V and 2 bases from J; junction bases left unmatched: 11. CDR3 length: 16 residues. CDR1 is MNHEY, CDR2 SMNVEV, per germline (reference sequence).